The present entry profiles one TCR beta chain with its context. What it binds is unknown. Germline values: CDR1 LGHNA, CDR2 YSLEER. The CDR3 length is 14 residues. Trimming left V 6 bases short and J 3 bases short, with 13 bases between. The sample belongs to a study of cytomegalovirus exposure and HLA in healthy donors. General observations from the study: Most subjects had HLA-A and HLA-B alleles reportedly predicted accurately by TCR beta sequences.

Amplification used 60 Vbeta primers and 13 Jbeta primers. TCRdb's copy holds only in-frame clones and misses some; the assay was immunoSEQ multiplex PCR. Of fewer than 200,000 clones in the sample, about 85% are singletons; the top ten hold about 2%. The sequenced material came from PBMCs. The sequence was collected from a man younger than 30 in good health and CMV-seropositive. The chain carries TRBV4-3 and TRBJ2-3, with D hard to call. The CDR3 sequence is CASSTTGSTDTQYF. DNA for the CDR3: TGCGCCAGCAGTACAACGGGTTCGACAGATACGCAGTATTTT.